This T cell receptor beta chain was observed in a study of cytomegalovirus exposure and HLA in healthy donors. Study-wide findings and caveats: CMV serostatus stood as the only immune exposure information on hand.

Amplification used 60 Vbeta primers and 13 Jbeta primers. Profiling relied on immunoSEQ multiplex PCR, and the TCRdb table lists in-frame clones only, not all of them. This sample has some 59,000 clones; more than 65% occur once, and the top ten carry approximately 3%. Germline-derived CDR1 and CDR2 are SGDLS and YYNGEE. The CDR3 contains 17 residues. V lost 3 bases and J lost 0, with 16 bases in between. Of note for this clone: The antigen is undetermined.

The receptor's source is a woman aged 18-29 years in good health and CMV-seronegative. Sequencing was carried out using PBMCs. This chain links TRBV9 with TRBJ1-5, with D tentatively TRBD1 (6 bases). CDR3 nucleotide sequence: TGTGCCAGCAGCGCATCAGGGGCACCTAATAGCAATCAGCCCCAGCATTTT. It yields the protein CASSASGAPNSNQPQHF.